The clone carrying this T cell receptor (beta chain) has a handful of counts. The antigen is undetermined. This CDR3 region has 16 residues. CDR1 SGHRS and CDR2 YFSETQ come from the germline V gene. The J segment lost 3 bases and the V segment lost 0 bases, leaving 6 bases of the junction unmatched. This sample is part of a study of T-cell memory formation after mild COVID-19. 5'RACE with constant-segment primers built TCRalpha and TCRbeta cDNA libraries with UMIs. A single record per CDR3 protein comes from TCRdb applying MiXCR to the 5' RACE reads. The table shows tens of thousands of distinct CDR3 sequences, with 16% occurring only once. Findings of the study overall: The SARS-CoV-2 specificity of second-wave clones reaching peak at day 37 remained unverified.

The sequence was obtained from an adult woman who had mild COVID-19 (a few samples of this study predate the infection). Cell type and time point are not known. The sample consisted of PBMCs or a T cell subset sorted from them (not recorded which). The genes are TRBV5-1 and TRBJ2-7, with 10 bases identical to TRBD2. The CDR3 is CASSLGASGGRYEQYF. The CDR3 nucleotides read TGCGCCAGCAGCTTGGGGGCTAGCGGGGGACGCTACGAGCAGTACTTC.